This TCR beta chain was observed in a study of cytomegalovirus exposure and HLA in healthy donors. The CDR3 length is 19 residues. V dropped 5 bases and J dropped 8; count of bases not matched to a gene: 27. In germline, CDR1 is PRHDT, CDR2 FYEKMQ (reference sequence). This PCR relied on a set of 60 Vbeta primers and 13 Jbeta primers. Generated by immunoSEQ multiplex PCR, the TCRdb table keeps only in-frame clones and is missing some. This repertoire shows some 110,000 clones, about 74% found once; its top ten account for roughly 4%. Sequences were obtained from PBMCs. This rearrangement joins TRBV13 to TRBJ2-7, with 7 nucleotides matching TRBD2. The clonotype was recovered from a woman in her 50s in good health and CMV-seropositive. The CDR3 bases are TGTGCCAGCAGCCCCCCCAATTTGCTGGGGCGGGGGTGGAGGAGCAAGCAGTACTTC. Protein product: CASSPPNLLGRGWRSKQYF.